Below, 26 T cell receptor beta chains from the same sample are listed, as sequenced in a study of cytomegalovirus exposure and HLA in healthy donors. Use of 60 Vbeta and 13 Jbeta primers characterized the PCR. This table comes from immunoSEQ multiplex PCR, and its TCRdb copy is limited to in-frame clones, with some not included. There are some 120,000 clones in the sample; roughly 75% occur only once, and approximately 11% lies in the top ten. Sequencing was performed on PBMCs. These receptors were collected from a man aged 25 to 40 in good health and CMV-seropositive.

The chain is built from TRBV9 and TRBJ1-1; D is ambiguous. Trimming left V 4 bases short and J 6 bases short, with 19 bases between. This CDR3 is 15 amino acids long. Germline V gene sequence: CDR1 SGDLS, CDR2 YYNGEE. The CDR3 region is CASSFPRADYSEAFF. The CDR3 nucleotides read TGTGCCAGCAGCTTCCCACGCGCCGACTATTCTGAAGCTTTCTTT.

V is TRBV13 and J is TRBJ2-1, with 14 bases that match TRBD2. V lost 6 bases, J lost 8 bases, and 9 bases stayed unmatched. Germline values: CDR1 PRHDT, CDR2 FYEKMQ (reference sequence). The CDR3 covers 16 residues. This CDR3 is CASSPPRLAGGHEQFF. The CDR3 DNA sequence: TGTGCCAGCAGTCCTCCCAGACTAGCGGGAGGGCATGAGCAGTTCTTC.

This chain uses TRBV27 with TRBJ1-2; perhaps TRBD1 as D (5 bases). Deletions cut 0 bases from V and 2 bases from J, with 10 bases between. Looked up from germline, CDR1 is MNHEY and CDR2 is SMNVEV (reference sequence). The CDR3 loop spans 15 amino acids. Here the CDR3 reads CASSLSSGGNYGYTF. CDR3 nucleotides: TGTGCCAGCAGTTTATCGTCCGGGGGGAACTATGGCTACACCTTC.

CDR3 amino acids: CASSSPPRQKYNEQFF. DNA of the CDR3: TGTGCCAGCAGTTCTCCTCCACGACAGAAGTACAATGAGCAGTTCTTC. The chain employs TRBV27 and TRBJ2-1; D may be TRBD1 (5 bases). V was shortened by 4 bases and J by 4 bases, with 17 bases between the two germline ends. This CDR3 is built from 16 residues. In germline, CDR1 is MNHEY, CDR2 SMNVEV (reference sequence).

This sequence joins TRBV10-3 and TRBJ2-5; 13 bases match TRBD2. CDR3 length: 17 amino acids. CDR1 and CDR2 (germline): ENHRY, SYGVKD. Trimming at V came to 5 bases and at J to 4 bases, leaving 10 bases not matched to a gene. This CDR3 reads CAISRTSGRVIGETQYF. CDR3 nucleotides: TGTGCCATCAGTAGGACTAGCGGGAGAGTAATCGGAGAGACCCAGTACTTC.

The genes are TRBV7-9 and TRBJ2-5; 13 bases agree with TRBD2. Germline CDR1 SEHNR, CDR2 FQNEAQ (reference sequence). J lost 1 base, V lost 5 bases, and 10 bases had no gene match. This CDR3 has 18 residues. The CDR3 region is CASSPNTGLAGVQETQYF. CDR3 coding DNA: TGTGCCAGCAGCCCGAATACCGGACTAGCGGGAGTCCAAGAGACCCAGTACTTC.

This chain joins TRBV4-1 and TRBJ2-1; 12 nucleotides match TRBD2. The germline V gene encodes CDR1 MGHRA and CDR2 YSYEKL. Trimming at V came to 4 bases and at J to 5 bases, leaving 3 bases not matched to a gene. The CDR3 is made up of 15 amino acids. The CDR3 bases are TGCGCCAGCAGCCTTGGACTAGCGGGGAACAATGAGCAGTTCTTC. Translation gives CASSLGLAGNNEQFF.

This chain uses TRBV28 with TRBJ2-7; TRBD2 might be the D (5 bases). CDR3 size: 14 residues. Germline CDR1 and CDR2: MDHEN and SYDVKM. V was cut by 3 bases and J by 7 bases, with 16 bases left in between. CDR3 sequence: CASSFQVRAEEQYF. The CDR3 nucleotides read TGTGCCAGCAGTTTTCAGGTCAGAGCGGAAGAGCAGTACTTC.

This chain uses TRBV7-2 with TRBJ2-3; 9 nucleotides align to TRBD2. Germline CDR1 reads SGHTA; CDR2 reads FQGNSA. With V trimmed by 5 bases and J by 5 bases, 20 bases remained unmatched. The CDR3 loop spans 19 amino acids. Here the CDR3 DNA reads TGTGCCAGCAGCCAACCTAGGGGGCGAGCGGGAGGCTTCGGAGATACGCAGTATTTT. It encodes CASSQPRGRAGGFGDTQYF. Drawing the rest from reference TRBV7-2 and TRBJ2-3, the complete variable domain is GAGVSQSPSNKVTEKGKDVELRCDPISGHTALYWYRQSLGQGLEFLIYFQGNSAPDKSGLPSDRFSAERTGGSVSTLTIQRTQQEDSAVYLCASSQPRGRAGGFGDTQYFGPGTRLTVL.

The sample holds a few counts of this clone. The chain employs TRBV27 and TRBJ1-5, with D perhaps matching TRBD1 (6 bases). This CDR3 has 15 amino acids. Germline V gives CDR1 MNHEY, CDR2 SMNVEV (reference sequence). Trimming removed 8 bases from V and 7 bases from J, with 21 bases in between. CDR3 loop: CASGDGFPDRQPQHF. The CDR3 bases are TGTGCCAGCGGCGACGGGTTCCCAGACAGGCAGCCCCAGCATTTT.

The rearrangement links TRBV27 to TRBJ2-1; 7 positions match TRBD2. With V trimmed by 4 bases and J by 5 bases, 5 bases remained unmatched. Germline V gives CDR1 MNHEY, CDR2 SMNVEV (reference sequence). CDR3 length: 14 amino acids. The CDR3 sequence is CASSSSGTNNEQFF. In DNA, the CDR3 is TGTGCCAGCAGTTCTAGCGGAACAAACAATGAGCAGTTCTTC.

This clone was detected only a few times. V and J are TRBV15 and TRBJ1-5, with TRBD1 as a possible D gene (5 bases). The CDR3 is 16 residues long. Deletions cut 4 bases from V and 1 base from J, with 14 bases between. The V gene's germline CDR1 is LNHNV and CDR2 YYDKDF (reference sequence). The CDR3 coding sequence is TGTGCCACCAGCATTTCTCGGGGGGGGAGCAATCAGCCCCAGCATTTT. The encoded protein is CATSISRGGSNQPQHF.

This clone was found once. This chain joins TRBV7-6 and TRBJ2-7; TRBD2 matches at 12 bases. The CDR3 runs 16 residues. V shed 4 bases and J 3 bases; nucleotides not matched to a gene: 7. The germline V gene has CDR1 SGHVS and CDR2 FNYEAQ. The CDR3 region has the DNA TGTGCCAGCAGCTCTACGACTAGCGGGAGTATCTACGAGCAGTACTTC. It codes for CASSSTTSGSIYEQYF.

V usage is TRBV2 and J usage is TRBJ1-3; D unresolved. The CDR3 totals 13 residues. The V end was cut by 4 bases, the J end by 0 bases, with 4 bases between. Germline CDR1 reads SNHLY; CDR2 reads FYNNEI. The CDR3 here is CASSVSSGNTIYF. The CDR3 bases are TGTGCCAGCAGTGTCAGCTCTGGAAACACCATATATTTT.

The genes are TRBV2 and TRBJ1-2; D is undetermined. CDR1 and CDR2 from the germline V gene are SNHLY and FYNNEI. CDR3 size: 12 residues. With 6 bases removed from V and 6 bases from J, the gap between germline ends came to 11 bases. The CDR3 nucleotides read TGTGCCAGCAGGATAGGCGGGGATGGCTACACCTTC. It specifies CASRIGGDGYTF.

CDR3 sequence (DNA): TGTGCCGTACACAGGGGGCTTAACACTGAAGCTTTCTTT. This encodes CAVHRGLNTEAFF. The chain has TRBV30 and TRBJ1-1; 9 nucleotides align to TRBD1. The ends lost 8 bases at V and 2 bases at J; junction bases unmatched: 6. This CDR3 comprises 13 residues. Germline assignment: CDR1 GTSNPN and CDR2 SVGIG (reference sequence).

The chain is built from TRBV15 and TRBJ2-1; the D is unclear. CDR1 and CDR2 from the germline V gene are LNHNV and YYDKDF (reference sequence). The CDR3 loop spans 15 amino acids. V dropped 2 bases and J dropped 5 bases, with 13 bases sitting between them. CDR3 sequence: CATSRSRGDNNEQFF. The CDR3 DNA reads TGTGCCACCAGCAGATCGCGCGGAGATAACAATGAGCAGTTCTTC. Full variable domain (outside the CDR3, taken from reference TRBV15 and TRBJ2-1): DAMVIQNPRYQVTQFGKPVTLSCSQTLNHNVMYWYQQKSSQAPKLLFHYYDKDFNNEADTPDNFQSRRPNTSFCFLDIRSPGLGDTAMYLCATSRSRGDNNEQFFGPGTRLTVL.

The V and J genes are TRBV27 and TRBJ1-5; 10 bases fit TRBD1. This CDR3 spans 18 amino acids. Germline CDR1 MNHEY, CDR2 SMNVEV (reference sequence). Trimming removed 5 bases from V and 5 bases from J; junction bases left unmatched: 15. CDR3 coding DNA: TGTGCCAGCAGTCCCCATAGGACAGGGGGTTTAGGAGATCAGCCCCAGCATTTT. It translates to CASSPHRTGGLGDQPQHF.

The CDR3 DNA sequence: TGTGCCAGCAGCCGGACGACAGGGGGCCCTCGAGAGACCCAGTACTTC. It specifies CASSRTTGGPRETQYF. This chain joins TRBV5-4 and TRBJ2-5, with 10 bases fitting TRBD1. There are 16 residues in the CDR3. CDR1 and CDR2 (germline): SGHNT, YYREEE (reference sequence). V lost 4 bases to trimming and J lost 4 bases; unmatched junction nucleotides: 10.

The chain is built from TRBV19 and TRBJ2-1; 8 positions match TRBD2. CDR3 size: 14 residues. The V gene's germline CDR1 is LNHDA and CDR2 SQIVND (reference sequence). The junction had 10 bases not matched to a gene; V was cut back by 7 bases and J by 8 bases. The CDR3 DNA is TGTGCCAGTACCCCAGCGGGGGAAGTCGATGAGCAGTTCTTC. Its protein product is CASTPAGEVDEQFF.

The gene calls are TRBV7-8 and TRBJ2-2; perhaps TRBD1 as D (5 bases). Trimming took off 5 bases at V and 4 bases at J, with 17 bases between the two ends. The V gene's germline CDR1 is SGHVS and CDR2 FQNEAQ. The CDR3 is 16 amino acids. CDR3 sequence: CASSHLRQTSTGELFF. The DNA for the CDR3 is TGTGCCAGCAGCCACCTTCGACAGACGAGCACCGGGGAGCTGTTTTTT.

The chain uses TRBV7-9 and TRBJ1-2, with D possibly matching TRBD1 (5 bases). V shed 5 bases and J shed 2 bases, with 12 bases lying between them. The length of the CDR3 is 14 residues. Germline V lookup: CDR1 SEHNR, CDR2 FQNEAQ (reference sequence). CDR3 nucleotides: TGTGCCAGCAGCCGACAGATACAGAACTATGGCTACACCTTC. Translating it yields CASSRQIQNYGYTF.

V and J are TRBV7-6 and TRBJ1-5, with 8 bases identical to TRBD1. The trim removed 5 bases at V and 2 bases at J, leaving 17 bases unmatched. The CDR3 consists of 19 residues. Looked up from germline, CDR1 is SGHVS and CDR2 is FNYEAQ. CDR3 in amino acids: CASSPGPGGASRGNQPQHF. The CDR3 DNA sequence: TGTGCCAGCAGCCCAGGGCCAGGGGGCGCATCCAGGGGCAATCAGCCCCAGCATTTT.

V usage is TRBV2 and J usage is TRBJ2-6, with D perhaps TRBD1 (6 bases). Trimming removed 10 bases at V and 2 bases at J, with 12 bases between. The CDR3 totals 14 residues. CDR1 is SNHLY and CDR2 is FYNNEI in the germline V gene. For the CDR3, the DNA is TGTGCCACCCCAGGGGCCACTGGGGCCAACGTCCTGACTTTC. Protein product: CATPGATGANVLTF.

This sequence joins TRBV7-2 and TRBJ2-1, with TRBD2 matching over 16 bases. This CDR3 is built from 16 residues. Germline lookup yields CDR1 SGHTA and CDR2 FQGNSA. V shed 6 bases and J 6 bases; nucleotides not matched to a gene: 5. The CDR3 is CASRGLAGGPGNEQFF. In DNA, the CDR3 is TGTGCCAGCAGGGGACTAGCGGGAGGGCCGGGCAATGAGCAGTTCTTC.

This clone was counted between two and nine times. This chain joins TRBV29-1 and TRBJ2-3; 12 bases match TRBD1. Germline values: CDR1 SQVTM, CDR2 ANQGSEA. J was trimmed by 4 bases and V by 6 bases; bases with no gene match: 5. The CDR3 totals 14 residues. The chain's CDR3 is CSVEGQGASDTQYF. In DNA form, the CDR3 reads TGCAGCGTAGAGGGACAGGGGGCATCAGATACGCAGTATTTT.